The 6 T cell receptor beta chains in this list originate from one sample, sequenced in a study of shared clonotypes between healthy human individuals. TCRdb's copy holds only in-frame clones and misses some; the assay was immunoSEQ multiplex PCR. The profile shows over 850,000 clones, around three quarters of them singletons. The sequencing sample was made of memory CD4+ T cells from PBMCs. Subset specified: CD45RA-negative fraction. The receptors come from a man younger than 35 in good health. Some clones in this sample may be carry-over from other donors' samples.

The rearrangement joins TRBV7-2 to TRBJ1-1; D not resolved. CDR1 SGHTA and CDR2 FQGNSA come from the germline V gene. The CDR3 totals 12 residues. V was cut by 1 base and J by 11 bases, with 11 bases left in between. In DNA, the CDR3 is TGTGCCAGCAGCTTAGGAGGCCCGGGGGCTTTCTTT. Protein sequence: CASSLGGPGAFF.

This clone has a single count. The rearrangement links TRBV7-2 to TRBJ1-5; no definite D call. The CDR3 is 15 amino acids. V gave up 2 bases and J gave up 5 bases, with 13 bases separating them. Germline V lookup: CDR1 SGHTA, CDR2 FQGNSA. CDR3 protein: CASSLRGWEDQPQHF. The CDR3 region has the DNA TGTGCCAGCAGCTTAAGAGGGTGGGAGGATCAGCCCCAGCATTTT.

Remarks on this clone: This likely stems from a read error, as it lies one base from a far larger clone. V is TRBV25-1 and J is TRBJ1-3; D is possibly TRBD1 (5 bases). Germline V gene lookup returns CDR1 MGHDK and CDR2 SYGVNS. Deletions cut 2 bases from V and 4 bases from J, with 9 bases between. The CDR3 sequence is 14 residues long. The CDR3 loop reads CASSEEGAGNTIYF. CDR3 bases: TGTGCCAGCAGTGAAGAAGGGGCAGGAAACACCATATATTTT.

This clone was detected once. The CDR3 DNA reads as TGTGCCAGCAGTTGGGACAGGCCTAGCACAGATACGCAGTATTTT. Protein sequence: CASSWDRPSTDTQYF. The J gene is TRBJ2-3, the V gene TRBV28; 8 bases align to TRBD1. The CDR3 is 15 residues long. The J segment lost 0 bases and the V segment lost 4 bases, leaving 3 bases of the junction unmatched. CDR1 and CDR2 from the germline V gene are MDHEN and SYDVKM.

The rearrangement joins TRBV11-2 to TRBJ2-1; D unclear. V was trimmed by 6 bases and J by 0 bases, leaving 9 bases between them. Per the germline V gene, CDR1 is SGHAT and CDR2 is FQNNGV. The CDR3 contains 14 residues. DNA for the CDR3: TGTGCCAGCAGGAAGCCGGGCTCCTACAATGAGCAGTTCTTC. It specifies CASRKPGSYNEQFF.

The chain recombines TRBV5-4 with TRBJ1-3, with D maybe TRBD1 (6 bases). This CDR3 is built from 17 residues. V was pared by 5 bases and J by 4 bases, with 22 bases between. The V gene's germline CDR1 is SGHNT and CDR2 YYREEE (reference sequence). This chain's CDR3 is CASSWGSATGSGNTIYF. CDR3 in DNA: TGTGCCAGCAGTTGGGGATCCGCTACAGGGTCCGGAAACACCATATATTTT.